This TCR beta chain was recorded in a study of control samples from healthy donors and cancer patients. Trimming removed 0 bases from V and 5 bases from J, with 4 bases in between. The CDR3 extends over 12 amino acids. Looked up from germline, CDR1 is SGHTS and CDR2 is YDEGEE. The table came from immunoSEQ multiplex PCR; TCRdb's copy has only in-frame clones and leaves some out. The sample carries around 200,000 clones, approximately 95% recorded once. V and J are TRBV5-8 and TRBJ2-3; D gene unclear. The specimen was blood. The origin of this receptor is a man between 18 and 35 years old in good health. CDR3 residues: CASSLVLDTQYF. CDR3 DNA sequence: TGTGCCAGCAGCTTGGTGCTAGATACGCAGTATTTT.